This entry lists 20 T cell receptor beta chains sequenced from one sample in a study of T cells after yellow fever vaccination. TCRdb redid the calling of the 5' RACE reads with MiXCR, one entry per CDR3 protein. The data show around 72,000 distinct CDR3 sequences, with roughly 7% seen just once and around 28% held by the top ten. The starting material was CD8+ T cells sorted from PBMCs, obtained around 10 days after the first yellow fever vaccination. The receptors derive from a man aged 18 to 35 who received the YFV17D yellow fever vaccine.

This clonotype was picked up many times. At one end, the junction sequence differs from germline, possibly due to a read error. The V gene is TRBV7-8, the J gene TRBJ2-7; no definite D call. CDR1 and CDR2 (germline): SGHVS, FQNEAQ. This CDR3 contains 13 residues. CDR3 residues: CVSSLMNLYEQYF. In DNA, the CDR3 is TGTGTCAGCAGCTTAATGAACCTTTACGAGCAGTACTTC.

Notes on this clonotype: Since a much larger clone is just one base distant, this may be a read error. The CDR3 region is CACSFASGGTADTQYF. The DNA of the CDR3 is TGCGCCTGCAGCTTTGCCAGCGGGGGGACGGCAGATACGCAGTATTTT. The genes are TRBV5-1 and TRBJ2-3, with 9 bases matching TRBD2. The CDR3 runs to 16 residues. Germline V lookup: CDR1 SGHRS, CDR2 YFSETQ.

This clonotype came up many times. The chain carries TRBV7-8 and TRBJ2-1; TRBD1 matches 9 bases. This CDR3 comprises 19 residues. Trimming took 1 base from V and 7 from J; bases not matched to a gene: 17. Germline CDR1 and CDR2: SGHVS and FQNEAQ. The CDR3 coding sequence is TGTGCCAGCAGCTTAGAGCTTAGGACAGGGGTGACCCCGAGGAATGAGCAGTTCTTC. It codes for CASSLELRTGVTPRNEQFF.

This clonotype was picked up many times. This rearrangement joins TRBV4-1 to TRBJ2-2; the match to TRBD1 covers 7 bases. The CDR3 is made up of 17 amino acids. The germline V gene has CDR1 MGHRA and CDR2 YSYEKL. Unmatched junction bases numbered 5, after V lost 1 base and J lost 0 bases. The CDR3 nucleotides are TGCGCCAGCAGCCAAGGAAGGGGACAGACGAACACCGGGGAGCTGTTTTTT. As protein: CASSQGRGQTNTGELFF.

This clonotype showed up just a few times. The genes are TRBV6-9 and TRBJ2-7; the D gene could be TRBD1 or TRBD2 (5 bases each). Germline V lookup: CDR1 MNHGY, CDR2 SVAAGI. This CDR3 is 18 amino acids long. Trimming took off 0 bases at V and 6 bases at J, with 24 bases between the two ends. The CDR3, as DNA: TGTGCCAGCAGTTATTCCCACCTCCGGGGCCACCGGCGGGTCGAGCAGTACTTC. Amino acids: CASSYSHLRGHRRVEQYF.

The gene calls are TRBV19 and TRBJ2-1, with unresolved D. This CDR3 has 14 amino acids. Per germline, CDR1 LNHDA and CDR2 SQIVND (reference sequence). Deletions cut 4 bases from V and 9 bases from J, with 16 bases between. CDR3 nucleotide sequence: TGTGCCAGTAGTACCCGGGCCGGAGAGGTTGAGCAGTTCTTC. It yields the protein CASSTRAGEVEQFF.

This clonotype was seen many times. CDR3 loop: CASTPGQRTGELFF. CDR3 bases: TGTGCCAGCACTCCGGGACAGCGGACCGGGGAGCTGTTTTTT. V gene TRBV12-3 or TRBV12-4 combines with J gene TRBJ2-2, with 7 nucleotides matching TRBD1. The J segment lost 5 bases and the V segment lost 7 bases, leaving 7 bases of the junction unmatched. This CDR3 has 14 residues.

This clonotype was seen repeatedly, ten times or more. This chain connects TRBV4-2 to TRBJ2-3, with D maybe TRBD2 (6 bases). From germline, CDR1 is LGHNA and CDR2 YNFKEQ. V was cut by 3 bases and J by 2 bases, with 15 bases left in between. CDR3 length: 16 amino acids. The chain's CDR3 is CASSHLWGEVTDTQYF. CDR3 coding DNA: TGTGCCAGCAGCCACCTGTGGGGGGAAGTCACAGATACGCAGTATTTT.

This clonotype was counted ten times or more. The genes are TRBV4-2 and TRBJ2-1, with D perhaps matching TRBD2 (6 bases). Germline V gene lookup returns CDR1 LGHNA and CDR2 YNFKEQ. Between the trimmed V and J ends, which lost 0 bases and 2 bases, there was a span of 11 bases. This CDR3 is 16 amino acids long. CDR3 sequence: CASSQDPGGAYNEQFF. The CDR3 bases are TGTGCCAGCAGCCAAGATCCGGGCGGGGCCTACAATGAGCAGTTCTTC.

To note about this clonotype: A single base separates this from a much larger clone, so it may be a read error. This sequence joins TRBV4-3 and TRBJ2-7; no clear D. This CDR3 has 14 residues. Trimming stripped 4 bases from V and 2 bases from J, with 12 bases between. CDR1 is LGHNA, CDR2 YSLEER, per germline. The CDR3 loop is CASSRADGAYEQYF. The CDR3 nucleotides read TGCGCCAGCAGCCGAGCCGACGGAGCCTACGAGCAGTACTTC.

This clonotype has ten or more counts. DNA of the CDR3: TGTGCCAGCAGCCAGGATGGGAGACCTGAAGCTTTCTTT. Translating gives CASSQDGRPEAFF. The V call is TRBV4-2, the J call TRBJ1-1, with D uncertain. Looked up from germline, CDR1 is LGHNA and CDR2 is YNFKEQ. V was pared by 3 bases and J by 6 bases, with 11 bases between. This CDR3 spans 13 amino acids.

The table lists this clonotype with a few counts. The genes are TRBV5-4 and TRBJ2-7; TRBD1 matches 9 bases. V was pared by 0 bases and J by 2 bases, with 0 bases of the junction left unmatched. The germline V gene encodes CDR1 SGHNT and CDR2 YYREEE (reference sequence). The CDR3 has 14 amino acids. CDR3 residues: CASSLGQGAYEQYV. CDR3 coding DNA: TGTGCCAGCAGCTTGGGACAGGGGGCCTACGAGCAGTACGTC.

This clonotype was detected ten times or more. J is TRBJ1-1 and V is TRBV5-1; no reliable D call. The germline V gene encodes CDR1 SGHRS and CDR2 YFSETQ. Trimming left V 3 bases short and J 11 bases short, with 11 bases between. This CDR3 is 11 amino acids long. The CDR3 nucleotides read TGCGCCAGCAGCTACCAAGGCCGGGCTTTCTTT. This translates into CASSYQGRAFF.

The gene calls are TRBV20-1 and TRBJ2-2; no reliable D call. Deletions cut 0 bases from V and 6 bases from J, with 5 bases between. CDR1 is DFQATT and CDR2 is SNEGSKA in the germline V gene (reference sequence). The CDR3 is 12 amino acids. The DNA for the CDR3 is TGCAGTGCTAGAGATATCCCCGGGGAGCTGTTTTTT. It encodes CSARDIPGELFF.

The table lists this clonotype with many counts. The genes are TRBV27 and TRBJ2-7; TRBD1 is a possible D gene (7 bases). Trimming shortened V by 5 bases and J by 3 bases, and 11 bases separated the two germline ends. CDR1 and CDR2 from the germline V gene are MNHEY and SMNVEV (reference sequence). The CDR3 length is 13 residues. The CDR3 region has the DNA TGTGCCAGCAGTCCGCAGGGGGGCTACGAGCAGTACGTC. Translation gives CASSPQGGYEQYV.

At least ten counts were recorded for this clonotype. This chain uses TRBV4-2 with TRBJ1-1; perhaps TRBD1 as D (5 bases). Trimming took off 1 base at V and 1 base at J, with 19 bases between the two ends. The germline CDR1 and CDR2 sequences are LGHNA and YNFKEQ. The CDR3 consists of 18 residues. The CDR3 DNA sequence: TGTGCCAGCAGCCAAGCGCGCGGTACAGGTAGGGAGAACACTGAAGCTTTCTTT. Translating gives CASSQARGTGRENTEAFF.

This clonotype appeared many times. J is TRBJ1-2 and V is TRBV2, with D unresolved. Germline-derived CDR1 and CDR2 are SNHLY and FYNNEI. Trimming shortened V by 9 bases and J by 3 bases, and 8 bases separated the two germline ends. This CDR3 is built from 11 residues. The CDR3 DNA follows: TGTGCCAGACAGAAGTACTATGGCTACACCTTC. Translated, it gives CARQKYYGYTF.

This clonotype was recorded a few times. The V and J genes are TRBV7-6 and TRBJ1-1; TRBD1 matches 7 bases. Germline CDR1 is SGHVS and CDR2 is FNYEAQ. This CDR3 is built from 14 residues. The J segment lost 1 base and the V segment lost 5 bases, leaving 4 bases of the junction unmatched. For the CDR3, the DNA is TGTGCCAGCAGCCCTGGGACAGCGAACACTGAAGCTTTCTTT. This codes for CASSPGTANTEAFF.

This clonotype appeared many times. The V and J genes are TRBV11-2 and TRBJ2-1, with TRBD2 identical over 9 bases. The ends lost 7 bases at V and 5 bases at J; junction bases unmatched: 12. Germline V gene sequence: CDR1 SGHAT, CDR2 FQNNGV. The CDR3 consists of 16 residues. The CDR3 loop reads CASTPGRGGRDNEQFF. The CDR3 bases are TGTGCCAGCACACCCGGGCGGGGGGGCCGTGACAATGAGCAGTTCTTC. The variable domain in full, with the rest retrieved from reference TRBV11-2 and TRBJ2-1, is EAGVAQSPRYKIIEKRQSVAFWCNPISGHATLYWYQQILGQGPKLLIQFQNNGVVDDSQLPKDRFSAERLKGVDSTLKIQPAKLEDSAVYLCASTPGRGGRDNEQFFGPGTRLTVL.

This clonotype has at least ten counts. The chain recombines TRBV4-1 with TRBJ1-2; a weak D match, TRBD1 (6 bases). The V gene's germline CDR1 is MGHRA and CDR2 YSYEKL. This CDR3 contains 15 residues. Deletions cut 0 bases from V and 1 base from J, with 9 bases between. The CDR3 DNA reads TGCGCCAGCAGCCAAGATAGGGGGGTTAACTATGGCTACACCTTC. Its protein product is CASSQDRGVNYGYTF.